The entry that follows covers one TCR beta chain sequence. The target antigen is unknown. The data stem from a study of T-cell memory formation after mild COVID-19. The junction had 7 bases not matched to a gene; V was cut back by 7 bases and J by 7 bases. The CDR3 contains 14 residues. The V gene's germline CDR1 is PRHDT and CDR2 FYEKMQ (reference sequence). TCRdb redid the calling of the 5' RACE reads with MiXCR, one entry per CDR3 protein. In the table there are 350,000 to 400,000 distinct CDR3 sequences, roughly 20% of which are singletons. Study results and limitations: For contracting clones, CD4+ ones sat mainly in CM and EM, CD8+ in EMRA.

This chain joins TRBV13 and TRBJ2-1; TRBD2 matches 10 bases. Sequencing was performed on PBMCs or a T cell subset sorted from them (not recorded which). The source is an adult woman who had mild COVID-19 (a few samples of this study predate the infection). Cell type and time point are not known. The CDR3 loop is CASKELAGMNEQFF. CDR3 coding DNA: TGTGCCAGCAAAGAACTAGCGGGAATGAATGAGCAGTTCTTC.